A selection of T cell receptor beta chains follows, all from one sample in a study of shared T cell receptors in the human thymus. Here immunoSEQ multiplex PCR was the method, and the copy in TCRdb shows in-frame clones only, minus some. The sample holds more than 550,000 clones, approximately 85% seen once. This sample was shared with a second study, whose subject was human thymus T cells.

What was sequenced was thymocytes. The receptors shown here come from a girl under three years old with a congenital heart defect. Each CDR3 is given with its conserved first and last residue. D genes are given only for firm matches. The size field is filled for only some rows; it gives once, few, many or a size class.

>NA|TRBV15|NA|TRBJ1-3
TGTGCCACCAGTAGACGGAGCGACCAAAACACCATATATTTT
CATSRRSDQNTIYF
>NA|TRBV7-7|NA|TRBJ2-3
TGTGCTAGCAGCCCGCAAAGAAACAGGGTAACGCAGTATTTT
CASSPQRNRVTQYF
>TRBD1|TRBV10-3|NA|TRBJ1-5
TGTGCCATCAGCGGGACAGACAATCAGCCCCAGCATTTT
CAISGTDNQPQHF
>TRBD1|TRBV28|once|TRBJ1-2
TGTGCCAGCAGGTGTCAAACAGGGGAGAGGGATGGCTACACCTTC
CASRCQTGERDGYTF
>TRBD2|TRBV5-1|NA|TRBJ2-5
TGCGCCAGCAGCTTGGTAGGCCAGCGGGGGCCCAAGGACACCCAGTACTTC
CASSLVGQRGPKDTQYF
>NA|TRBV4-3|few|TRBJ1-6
TGCGCCAGCAGCCACAACTTACAGGGATCAGGTTCACCCCTCCACTTT
CASSHNLQGSGSPLHF
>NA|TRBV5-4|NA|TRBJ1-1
TGTGCCAGCAGCTCCCCTCCCCTAACAGGTCGTAAAGCTTTCTTT
CASSSPPLTGRKAFF
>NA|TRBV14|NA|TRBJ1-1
TGTGCCAGCAGACTGCGTGGTCGGGGCACTGAAGCTTTCTTT
CASRLRGRGTEAFF
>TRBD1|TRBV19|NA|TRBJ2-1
TGTGCCAGTAGTTTTATACAGGGGTACAATGAGCAGTTCTTC
CASSFIQGYNEQFF
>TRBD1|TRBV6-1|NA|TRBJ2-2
TGTGCCAGCAGTGATCGAGACAGGGGGATCGCCGGGGAGCTGTTTTTT
CASSDRDRGIAGELFF
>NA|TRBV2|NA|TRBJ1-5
TGTGCCAGCAGTGAGGTAACCCCAACGACAGTTACCCCGAATCAGCCCCAGCATTTT
CASSEVTPTTVTPNQPQHF
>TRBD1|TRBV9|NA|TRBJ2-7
TGTGCCAGCAGCCCAGGACAGGGCCCCTACGAGCAGTACTTC
CASSPGQGPYEQYF